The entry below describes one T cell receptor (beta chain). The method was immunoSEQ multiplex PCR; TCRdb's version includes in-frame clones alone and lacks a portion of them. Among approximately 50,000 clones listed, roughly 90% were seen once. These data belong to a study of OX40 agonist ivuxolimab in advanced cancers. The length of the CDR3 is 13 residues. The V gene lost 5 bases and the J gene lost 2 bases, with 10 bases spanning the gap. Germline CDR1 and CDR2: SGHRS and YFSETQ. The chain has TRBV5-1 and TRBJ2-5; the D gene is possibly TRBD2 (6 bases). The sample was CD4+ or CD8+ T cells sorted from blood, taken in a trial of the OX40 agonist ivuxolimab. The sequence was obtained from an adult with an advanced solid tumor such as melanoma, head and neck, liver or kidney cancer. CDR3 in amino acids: CASSWDLQETQYF. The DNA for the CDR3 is TGCGCCAGCAGTTGGGACTTACAAGAGACCCAGTACTTC.